Listed below are T cell receptor beta chains from one sample, sequenced in a study of cytomegalovirus exposure and HLA in healthy donors. The table came from immunoSEQ multiplex PCR; TCRdb's copy has only in-frame clones and leaves some out. The repertoire holds under 200,000 clones, with roughly 81% as singletons. Sequenced: PBMCs. These receptors came from a woman aged 30 to 39 in good health and CMV-seronegative. CDR3s leave out the opening cysteine and the closing phenylalanine or tryptophan.

TRBJ1-5 | TRBV5-4 | ASSLGPTGVGDQPQH
TRBJ2-3 | TRBV7-6 | ASSLAGGTDTQY
TRBJ2-7 | TRBV19 | ASSTSSYEQY
TRBJ2-5 | TRBV29-1 | SVDIVGETQY
TRBJ1-5 | TRBV6-5 | ASSLDRGGNQPQH
TRBJ2-1 | TRBV4-1 | ASSQLLTDEQF
TRBJ2-3 | TRBV30 | AWTVTSRLSTDTQY
TRBJ2-2 | TRBV6-4 | ASRPLAGGPNTGELF
TRBJ1-1 | TRBV28 | ASRNSQGGTEAF
TRBJ1-5 | TRBV6-5 | ASRQGGGTGRPQH
TRBJ2-5 | TRBV7-2 | ASSSRGEETQY
TRBJ2-1 | TRBV7-9 | ASSGISGSPYNEQF
TRBJ1-1 | TRBV27 | ASSLLGALGNTEAF
TRBJ2-1 | TRBV4-2 | ASSPDEGTSGRGEQF
TRBJ1-4 | TRBV2 | ASSDTGGATNEKLF
TRBJ2-7 | TRBV6-5 | ASSSTGSGNSYEQY
TRBJ1-1 | TRBV2 | ASSEGSAGRRAF
TRBJ2-3 | TRBV6-6 | ASSYTTVTDTQY
TRBJ2-5 | TRBV6-1 | ASSERAGGYYNQETQY
TRBJ2-1 | TRBV2 | ASNLRLAGGNEQF
TRBJ1-5 | TRBV30 | AWSLTLPGYGSNQPQH
TRBJ1-6 | TRBV28 | ASRGTANSALH
TRBJ1-2 | TRBV12-2 | ASRLVAGSYGYT
TRBJ1-1 | TRBV2 | ASSENTGAYTEAF
TRBJ1-4 | TRBV18 | ASQSGATNEKLF
TRBJ2-1 | TRBV9 | ASSPRTANNEQF
TRBJ1-4 | TRBV19 | ASSNDRDLNEKLF
TRBJ1-4 | TRBV30 | AWSVLESVGEKLF
TRBJ2-3 | TRBV5-4 | ASGLAGSTDTQY
TRBJ2-3 | TRBV2 | ASSGGLAVIDTQY
TRBJ1-1 | TRBV10-1 | ASSESQGAEAF
TRBJ2-7 | TRBV12-2 | ASRQTGIEQY
TRBJ2-1 | TRBV7-7 | ASSRDDSYNEQF
TRBJ2-1 | TRBV27 | ASSLFQGRGRNEQF
TRBJ2-3 | TRBV27 | ASSLGVGRATDTDTQY
TRBJ2-3 | TRBV5-1 | ASSLNGLAGDLQY
TRBJ1-1 | TRBV28 | ASSVHEDRVDFEAF
TRBJ2-7 | TRBV18 | ASSPAVAGSYEQY
TRBJ2-1 | TRBV10-3 | AISGAGQYNEQF
TRBJ2-7 | TRBV19 | ASSADRVGSYEQY
TRBJ1-2 | TRBV2 | ASSSQGTNYGYT
TRBJ1-5 | TRBV6-5 | ASSPTGSNQPQH
TRBJ2-5 | TRBV6-1 | ASSDQDRETQY
TRBJ1-4 | TRBV15 | ATSRGQGEKLF
TRBJ2-7 | TRBV5-1 | ASRRTTDSSYEQY
TRBJ2-7 | TRBV4-1 | ASSQGADRPGYEQY
TRBJ2-6 | TRBV28 | ASSIQGAGANVLT
TRBJ2-1 | TRBV18 | ASSPSGGAYNEQF
TRBJ2-5 | TRBV7-7 | ASSLAQAVQETQY
TRBJ1-5 | TRBV15 | AIGAIGNQPQH
TRBJ1-5 | TRBV4-1 | ASSQGEGVVNQPQH
TRBJ1-5 | TRBV27 | ASRGQLHSNQPQH
TRBJ2-4 | TRBV10-1 | ASSPTGWSNIQY
TRBJ2-2 | TRBV30 | AWSDGPGELF
TRBJ2-7 | TRBV5-1 | ASSLAGREYEQY
TRBJ1-4 | TRBV19 | ATKGQATNEKLF
TRBJ1-4 | TRBV5-4 | ASSPGQGPRNEKLF
TRBJ1-4 | TRBV6-1 | ASTGKTTNEKLF